This record covers a single T cell receptor beta chain. The antigen remains unidentified. The V gene end was trimmed by 5 bases and the J gene end by 8 bases; junction bases not matched to a gene: 4. CDR3 size: 15 residues. Germline assignment: CDR1 SGHTA and CDR2 FQGNSA. This sample stems from a study of cytomegalovirus exposure and HLA in healthy donors. The study's findings and limits: Earlier analysis found most TCR beta V segments productive about 87% or about 30% of the time. Cytomegalovirus association was listed for about 150 TCR beta chains.

Vbeta (60) and Jbeta (13) primers were used in the PCR. Only in-frame clones appear in the TCRdb table, and some are missing; sequencing was by immunoSEQ multiplex PCR. The sample includes 150,000 to 200,000 clones, nearly 80% of them seen just once. This chain connects TRBV7-2 to TRBJ2-1, with TRBD2 matching over 15 bases. This receptor was obtained from a woman aged 25-40 years in good health and CMV-seropositive. Material for sequencing was PBMCs. This chain's CDR3 is CASSPGLAGGHEQFF. DNA of the CDR3: TGTGCCAGCAGCCCGGGACTAGCGGGGGGTCATGAGCAGTTCTTC.